Here is one T cell receptor (beta chain) with its context. The sample belongs to a study of blood T cells in healthy people across ages. Combining a sample-barcoded 5' primer with a J-beta primer mix, a second PCR ran for 7 to 11 cycles. TCRdb processed the 5' RACE reads anew with MiXCR; each CDR3 protein has one entry. The sample gives 450,000 to 600,000 distinct CDR3 sequences, about 28% of which show up once; 3% to 4% is in the top ten. V shed 7 bases, J shed 2 bases, and the junction held 2 bases outside the gene matches. CDR3 size: 13 residues. Germline V gene data show CDR1 as SEHNR and CDR2 as FQNEAQ (reference sequence). These sequences were also reported in another study, on T cells of mothers and their children.

The receptor was derived from a boy aged 2 to 9 in good health. V and J are TRBV7-9 and TRBJ2-5; 9 nucleotides align to TRBD1. Sequencing was done on a sample of blood. DNA for the CDR3: TGTGCCAGCAACGACAGGGGGCAAGAGACCCAGTACTTC. Translation gives CASNDRGQETQYF.